These 8 T cell receptor beta chains originate from one sample sequenced in a study of OX40 agonist ivuxolimab in advanced cancers. Libraries were prepared by immunoSEQ multiplex PCR; TCRdb keeps only in-frame clonotypes and omits some of them. The sample lists 55,000 to 75,000 clones; nearly 85% were seen once. Sequencing was performed on CD4+ or CD8+ T cells sorted from blood, taken in a trial of the OX40 agonist ivuxolimab. The receptor set was obtained from an adult with an advanced solid tumor such as melanoma, head and neck, liver or kidney cancer.

The rearrangement joins TRBV19 to TRBJ2-2; D could derive from TRBD1 or TRBD2 (6 bases each). This CDR3 is 16 amino acids long. Looked up from germline, CDR1 is LNHDA and CDR2 is SQIVND (reference sequence). V gave up 1 base and J gave up 7 bases, with 16 bases separating them. CDR3 loop: CASSIVRGAFRGELFF. The CDR3 region has the DNA TGTGCCAGTAGTATAGTAAGGGGGGCTTTTCGCGGGGAGCTGTTTTTT.

The chain employs TRBV27 and TRBJ1-1; D might be TRBD1 (6 bases). Germline V lookup: CDR1 MNHEY, CDR2 SMNVEV (reference sequence). Trimming took 7 bases from V and 3 from J, leaving 15 bases between them. The CDR3 covers 14 residues. The DNA of the CDR3 is TGTGCCAGCAATGAGGACAGTTTTGACACTGAAGCTTTCTTT. Its translation is CASNEDSFDTEAFF.

Comments on this clone: A much larger clonotype is one base distant, so this may be a read error. The V gene is TRBV4-3, the J gene TRBJ2-7; 7 bases agree with TRBD1. The junction had 8 bases not matched to a gene; V was cut back by 0 bases and J by 6 bases. The CDR3 runs 15 residues. Looked up from germline, CDR1 is LGHNA and CDR2 is YSLEER. CDR3 amino acids: CASSQESQGVVEQYF. As DNA, the CDR3 is TGCGCCAGCAGCCAAGAGAGCCAGGGGGTGGTCGAGCAGTACTTC.

The chain employs TRBV11-2 and TRBJ2-7; 10 bases agree with TRBD1. The CDR3 length is 13 residues. Trimming removed 6 bases from V and 3 bases from J; junction bases left unmatched: 2. Germline V gene data show CDR1 as SGHAT and CDR2 as FQNNGV. The CDR3, as DNA: TGTGCCAGCAGGGGACAGGGGAGCTACGAGCAGTACTTC. Amino acids: CASRGQGSYEQYF.

This clone was seen a single time. The chain uses TRBV30 and TRBJ1-6; D gene uncertain. This CDR3 is 15 amino acids long. Deletions cut 4 bases from V and 9 bases from J, with 19 bases between. The V gene's germline CDR1 is GTSNPN and CDR2 SVGIG (reference sequence). The CDR3 here is CAWTRLGNPFSPLHF. The CDR3 region has the DNA TGTGCCTGGACGCGACTAGGGAACCCCTTTTCACCCCTCCACTTT.

This sequence joins TRBV7-8 and TRBJ1-1, with D maybe TRBD1 (6 bases). V was trimmed by 5 bases and J by 1 base, leaving 11 bases between them. The CDR3 is 14 amino acids. CDR1 and CDR2 from the germline V gene are SGHVS and FQNEAQ. The CDR3 is CASSRVQGNTEAFF. The CDR3, as DNA: TGTGCCAGCAGCCGAGTACAGGGGAACACTGAAGCTTTCTTT.

This clone was seen only a few times. The chain couples TRBV28 to TRBJ2-1, with D unresolved. The CDR3 loop spans 12 amino acids. The V end was cut by 4 bases, the J end by 5 bases, with 6 bases between. Germline values: CDR1 MDHEN, CDR2 SYDVKM. CDR3 DNA: TGTGCCAGCAGTTCCGGGCACAATGAGCAGTTCTTC. Residues: CASSSGHNEQFF.

This chain connects TRBV5-1 to TRBJ2-5; weak D call: TRBD1 (6 bases). The CDR3 loop spans 14 amino acids. Trimming removed 4 bases from V and 4 bases from J, with 14 bases in between. The germline CDR1 and CDR2 sequences are SGHRS and YFSETQ. In DNA, the CDR3 is TGCGCCAGCAGCGTCTCGTGGGGGCGAGAGACCCAGTACTTC. This codes for CASSVSWGRETQYF. Supplemented by reference TRBV5-1 and TRBJ2-5, the full variable domain reads KAGVTQTPRYLIKTRGQQVTLSCSPISGHRSVSWYQQTPGQGLQFLFEYFSETQRNKGNFPGRFSGRQFSNSRSEMNVSTLELGDSALYLCASSVSWGRETQYFGPGTRLLVL.